Presented here are 24 T cell receptor beta chains from one specimen sequenced in a study of blood T cell repertoires in COVID-19. Profiling relied on immunoSEQ multiplex PCR, and the TCRdb table lists in-frame clones only, not all of them. This sample has 80,000 or so clones; around 82% occur once, and the top ten carry around 9.3%. Source material: peripheral blood. The receptor source for this set is a man in his 60s with acute or convalescent COVID-19.

The rearrangement joins TRBV19 to TRBJ1-1; possible D gene TRBD1, 5 bases. This CDR3 comprises 11 residues. Per the germline V gene, CDR1 is LNHDA and CDR2 is SQIVND (reference sequence). Trimming cost V 7 bases and J 8 bases, with 11 bases left between them. In nucleotides, the CDR3 is TGTGCCAGTACTAGGGGTGGCGAAGCTTTCTTT. It encodes CASTRGGEAFF.

This clone was recorded only once. The rearrangement uses TRBV5-1 and TRBJ2-3; 9 positions agree with TRBD2. The germline gives CDR1 SGHRS, CDR2 YFSETQ. The junction had 5 bases not matched to a gene; V was cut back by 7 bases and J by 5 bases. This CDR3 is built from 13 residues. The DNA for the CDR3 is TGCGCCAGCCGTAGCGGGGGTGTAGATACGCAGTATTTT. Its protein is CASRSGGVDTQYF.

The V and J genes are TRBV3-1 (or the pseudogene TRBV3-2) and TRBJ1-1; the D is unclear. Germline V gene sequence: CDR1 LGHDT, CDR2 YNNKEL (reference sequence). Trimming left V 3 bases short and J 1 base short, with 6 bases between. This CDR3 has 13 residues. CDR3 amino acids: CASSQNTNTEAFF. As DNA, the CDR3 is TGTGCCAGCAGCCAGAACACGAACACTGAAGCTTTCTTT.

The chain links TRBV5-1 to TRBJ1-3; weak D call: TRBD1 (5 bases). The CDR3 covers 15 residues. Per germline, CDR1 SGHRS and CDR2 YFSETQ. The V end lost 4 bases, the J end lost 0 bases, and 11 bases lay between the germline ends. CDR3 DNA: TGCGCCAGCAGCCCGGGACTGAGCTCTGGAAACACCATATATTTT. Residues: CASSPGLSSGNTIYF.

The chain uses TRBV9 and TRBJ1-2; D perhaps matches TRBD1 (6 bases). Germline assignment: CDR1 SGDLS and CDR2 YYNGEE. The CDR3 consists of 14 residues. Trimming cost V 4 bases and J 3 bases, with 13 bases left between them. The CDR3 region is CASSPGPGDYGYTF. The DNA of the CDR3 is TGTGCCAGCAGCCCCGGCCCAGGGGACTATGGCTACACCTTC.

V usage is TRBV7-2 and J usage is TRBJ2-7; perhaps TRBD2 as D (6 bases). This CDR3 spans 15 amino acids. Trimming took off 1 base at V and 3 bases at J, with 13 bases between the two ends. The germline V gene has CDR1 SGHTA and CDR2 FQGNSA. The CDR3 sequence: CASSLEGTQHYEQYF. The CDR3 DNA sequence: TGTGCCAGCAGCTTAGAGGGGACTCAACACTACGAGCAGTACTTC.

This clone was recorded a few times. The rearrangement uses TRBV2 and TRBJ2-2, with 14 bases lining up with TRBD2. This CDR3 has 16 amino acids. Germline CDR1 is SNHLY and CDR2 is FYNNEI. The ends lost 11 bases at V and 4 bases at J; junction bases unmatched: 9. CDR3 bases: TGTGCCCGCGGGACTAGCGGGGGACCGGGCACCGGGGAGCTGTTTTTT. Encoded protein: CARGTSGGPGTGELFF.

The rearrangement links TRBV3-1 (or the pseudogene TRBV3-2) to TRBJ2-2; TRBD2 aligns across 11 bases. The CDR3 is 18 residues long. Losses at the gene ends were 2 bases for V and 4 bases for J; bases not matched to a gene: 9. Germline CDR1 is LGHDT and CDR2 is YNNKEL (reference sequence). The CDR3 bases are TGTGCCAGCAGCCAACTAGCGGGGGGCTACCTTTGCACCGGGGAGCTGTTTTTT. It specifies CASSQLAGGYLCTGELFF.

This clone was seen a few times. The J gene is TRBJ1-1, the V gene TRBV19; tentatively, D is TRBD1 (5 bases). Trimming cost V 6 bases and J 7 bases, with 15 bases left between them. Looked up from germline, CDR1 is LNHDA and CDR2 is SQIVND (reference sequence). The CDR3 is made up of 13 amino acids. The CDR3 DNA reads as TGTGCCAGTAGAGCTTTTTCCGACAGTGAAGCTTTCTTT. Translating gives CASRAFSDSEAFF. Supplemented by reference TRBV19 and TRBJ1-1, the full variable domain reads DGGITQSPKYLFRKEGQNVTLSCEQNLNHDAMYWYRQDPGQGLRLIYYSQIVNDFQKGDIAEGYSVSREKKESFPLTVTSAQKNPTAFYLCASRAFSDSEAFFGQGTRLTVV.

This sequence joins TRBV7-2 and TRBJ1-5; D is uncertain. In germline, CDR1 is SGHTA, CDR2 FQGNSA. This CDR3 contains 12 residues. V lost 4 bases and J lost 7, with 8 bases in between. Written as DNA, the CDR3 is TGTGCCAGCAGCTCTTCACAGCAGCCCCAGCATTTT. Translation gives CASSSSQQPQHF.

The chain is built from TRBV7-2 and TRBJ2-7; 8 bases match TRBD2. CDR3 size: 15 residues. The V gene end was trimmed by 1 base and the J gene end by 2 bases; junction bases not matched to a gene: 4. Per germline, CDR1 SGHTA and CDR2 FQGNSA. DNA for the CDR3: TGTGCCAGCAGCTTAGTGGAAGCGGGGGCCTACGAGCAGTACTTC. Translated, it gives CASSLVEAGAYEQYF.

This chain connects TRBV6-4 to TRBJ1-1; D not resolved. Germline V lookup: CDR1 MRHNA, CDR2 SNTAGT. V dropped 5 bases and J dropped 4 bases, with 14 bases sitting between them. The CDR3 runs 14 residues. In nucleotides, the CDR3 is TGTGCCAGCAGTCCGGGATTATCGAGCACTGAAGCTTTCTTT. Residues: CASSPGLSSTEAFF.

The chain uses TRBV30 and TRBJ2-5; no reliable D call. This CDR3 is built from 13 residues. Per the germline V gene, CDR1 is GTSNPN and CDR2 is SVGIG (reference sequence). Trimming pared 3 bases from V and 3 bases from J, leaving 11 bases between. The DNA of the CDR3 is TGTGCCTGGAGGAGGCCCCCCGAAGAGACCCAGTACTTC. Protein sequence: CAWRRPPEETQYF.

The J gene is TRBJ1-2, the V gene TRBV28, with a possible D match to TRBD1 (5 bases). The CDR3 length is 13 residues. Trimming took off 5 bases at V and 5 bases at J, with 12 bases between the two ends. Germline V gives CDR1 MDHEN, CDR2 SYDVKM. The CDR3 reads CASSLPRGYGYTF. Written as DNA, the CDR3 is TGTGCCAGCAGTCTTCCGCGGGGGTATGGCTACACCTTC.

The chain carries TRBV12-3 or TRBV12-4 and TRBJ1-1; no definite D call. The CDR3 contains 13 residues. V was trimmed by 6 bases and J by 1 base, leaving 9 bases between them. CDR3: CASSFEQNTEAFF. CDR3 DNA: TGTGCCAGCAGCTTCGAACAGAACACTGAAGCTTTCTTT.

J is TRBJ2-7 and V is TRBV6-6, with 7 bases identical to TRBD2. The length of the CDR3 is 16 residues. V shed 0 bases and J 0 bases; nucleotides not matched to a gene: 5. The germline V gene has CDR1 MNHNY and CDR2 SVGAGI (reference sequence). The DNA of the CDR3 is TGTGCCAGCAGTTACTCTGGGACTACTCACTCCTACGAGCAGTACTTC. Amino acid sequence: CASSYSGTTHSYEQYF.

This clone was picked up a small number of times. J is TRBJ2-7 and V is TRBV6-1; TRBD1 matches 7 bases. With V trimmed by 2 bases and J by 2 bases, 9 bases remained unmatched. The germline gives CDR1 MNHNS, CDR2 SASEGT. The length of the CDR3 is 16 residues. CDR3 amino acids: CASSETSGGETYEQYF. The CDR3 nucleotides are TGTGCCAGCAGTGAAACCTCAGGGGGTGAAACCTACGAGCAGTACTTC.

The rearrangement uses TRBV7-2 and TRBJ1-1; unclear D gene. The CDR3 is made up of 13 amino acids. CDR1 SGHTA and CDR2 FQGNSA come from the germline V gene. V was trimmed by 4 bases and J by 1 base, leaving 7 bases between them. The CDR3: CASSYDRNTEAFF. For the CDR3, the DNA is TGTGCCAGCAGCTACGATAGGAACACTGAAGCTTTCTTT. Using reference TRBV7-2 and TRBJ1-1 for the parts outside the CDR3, the full variable domain is GAGVSQSPSNKVTEKGKDVELRCDPISGHTALYWYRQSLGQGLEFLIYFQGNSAPDKSGLPSDRFSAERTGGSVSTLTIQRTQQEDSAVYLCASSYDRNTEAFFGQGTRLTVV.

This rearrangement joins TRBV6-5 to TRBJ2-3, with 9 bases lining up with TRBD2. J gave up 1 base and V 0 bases, and 2 bases lay outside the gene matches. This CDR3 comprises 16 residues. The germline V gene has CDR1 MNHEY and CDR2 SVGAGI. The CDR3 loop reads CASSYSPSGGTDTQYF. CDR3 nucleotides: TGTGCCAGCAGTTACTCCCCTAGCGGGGGCACAGATACGCAGTATTTT.

The chain has TRBV19 and TRBJ2-3; 7 bases are a match to TRBD1. The length of the CDR3 is 14 residues. Germline V CDR1 and CDR2: LNHDA, SQIVND (reference sequence). J lost 3 bases, V lost 6 bases, and 6 bases had no gene match. The CDR3 is CASSLQGMTDTQYF. CDR3 bases: TGTGCCAGTAGCCTACAGGGGATGACAGATACGCAGTATTTT.

The chain couples TRBV19 to TRBJ2-2, with 8 bases identical to TRBD2. The trim removed 7 bases at V and 4 bases at J, leaving 11 bases unmatched. The CDR3 length is 16 residues. Germline V gene sequence: CDR1 LNHDA, CDR2 SQIVND (reference sequence). CDR3 sequence reads: CASTEIAGRLTGELFF. The CDR3 coding sequence is TGTGCCAGTACCGAAATAGCGGGACGTCTCACCGGGGAGCTGTTTTTT.

CDR3 loop: CASSLTGGYNEQFF. DNA of the CDR3: TGTGCCAGCAGCTTGACAGGGGGTTACAATGAGCAGTTCTTC. The chain couples TRBV11-3 to TRBJ2-1, with 9 positions matching TRBD1. CDR3 length: 14 residues. V lost 3 bases, J lost 4 bases, and 1 base stayed unmatched. Germline CDR1 SGHNT, CDR2 YENEEA.

The chain has TRBV6-2 or TRBV6-3 and TRBJ1-1; D uncertain. CDR3 length equals 12 residues. The V gene's germline CDR1 is MNHEY and CDR2 SVGEGT. Trimming stripped 4 bases from V and 5 bases from J, with 8 bases between. The CDR3 region has the DNA TGTGCCAGCAGTTGGAGAGAAACTGAAGCTTTCTTT. Translating it yields CASSWRETEAFF.

The CDR3 region has the DNA TGTGCCAGCAGCTTAGCGCTAAGCGGGGTCGGGGAGCTGTTTTTT. Encoded protein: CASSLALSGVGELFF. V usage is TRBV7-2 and J usage is TRBJ2-2; the match to TRBD2 covers 7 bases. Germline CDR1 and CDR2: SGHTA and FQGNSA. The CDR3 length is 15 residues. The V gene end was trimmed by 0 bases and the J gene end by 7 bases; junction bases not matched to a gene: 5.